This T cell receptor beta chain stems from a study of regulatory T cells in long-lasting Graves disease (dated by TCRdb to about 2021). Looking at the study overall: Patients with newly diagnosed Graves' disease had been on antithyroid drugs for under 3 months. Peripheral blood TCR sequencing and RNA sequencing compared persistent Graves' disease patients with newly diagnosed Graves' disease patients. The study took place in China and was registered as a clinical trial. A total of roughly 35 samples underwent TCR sequencing: about 13 from persistent and roughly 20 from newly diagnosed Graves' disease patients. Results and caveats for the whole study, not just this receptor: Persistent patients shared more public clonotypes among themselves (2,741) than newly diagnosed patients did (about 970). Only the TCR beta chain was sequenced and analyzed. Persistent Graves' disease patients showed lower TCR Shannon entropy and fewer highly expanded clones than newly diagnosed patients, suggesting clonal expansion. Because the primary lesion, thyroid tissue, could not be accessed, the study looked at peripheral blood alone. As a limitation, the authors acknowledged that the small sample size may reduce accuracy.

Worth noting for this clonotype: It lacks a known antigen. Since a much larger clone is just one base distant, this may be a read error.

To prepare the library, multiplex PCR was applied. This sample was sequenced with an Illumina HiSeq 4000. TCR beta libraries were built with iRepertoire HTBI primers and Arm-PCR amplification of CDR3 regions. Before sequencing, the PCR products underwent gel purification. The paper's processing steps were these. Gene usage analysis of CDR3 amino acid clonotypes used the 62 TRBV and about 15 TRBJ segments found across samples. COPE and FqMerger were used to merge the filtered high-quality paired reads into contigs. Contigs were aligned with BLAST to IMGT TRBV, TRBD and TRBJ reference genes, and CDR3 was defined per IMGT. Any clonotype with a frequency above 0.1% was counted as a highly expanded clone. Shannon entropy served as the measure of repertoire diversity, while the Gini coefficient captured V-J evenness. A clonotype was considered public if more than one individual shared it. TCRdb reran the public reads through fastp at Q25 and MiXCR, keeping productive beta chains. Every entry covers one CDR3 protein and lists the most common genes and DNA from its rows. Here the V and J calls rest on TCRdb's processing, not on the authors' analysis. The sample data list a few hundred thousand distinct CDR3 sequences, and 15% to 20% of these were observed just once. The biggest ten clones account for roughly 21% of the sample.

The intended sense of this specimen's time point label: newly diagnosed GD, antithyroid drugs for less than 3 months. RNA was extracted from PBMCs in TRIzol for both TCR sequencing and RNA sequencing. Graves' disease was diagnosed according to American Thyroid Association guidelines. Patients for the study were recruited at an endocrinology department in Xi'an, China. Each patient gave approximately 9.7 milliliters of peripheral blood, collected in an EDTA anticoagulant tube. Ficoll Paque Plus density gradient separation was used to isolate PBMCs, and no further T cell sorting was done. An Agilent 2100 Bioanalyzer and agarose gel were used to assess RNA quality, and a NanoDrop 2000 was used to measure RNA concentration. These data were also reused for a study on T cells in Graves' hyperthyroidism and ophthalmopathy. From the second report: Stable Graves' hyperthyroidism was defined as the absence of progression to ophthalmopathy over 18 months of follow-up. Hyperthyroidism patients were newly diagnosed, with disease duration under 2 months, and aged 18 to 65 years. Patients with uncontrolled infections, other autoimmune diseases, pregnancy or lactation were excluded. Diagnoses were based on clinical symptoms, serum thyroxine and TRAb, thyroid ultrasound and orbital computed tomography. For the first round of RT-PCR on the TCR CDR3, the HTBI primer set was used together with the Qiagen OneStep RT-PCR kit. Most expanded thyroid clonotypes (frequency above 0.001) were also detected in blood, suggesting blood repertoires may reflect thyroid immune responses. In cross-validation, a model built on a 13 V-J signature told ophthalmopathy apart from stable hyperthyroidism with approximately 91% sensitivity and approximately 81% specificity, and in testing the same model reached 80%/75%. During validation, the model predicted progression to ophthalmopathy a median of approximately six months ahead of onset, with around 65% sensitivity and 72% to 80% specificity. To identify TCR V-J signatures that set the groups apart, the researchers used a discovery cohort of 100 patients, made up of around 40 with Graves' ophthalmopathy and some 56 with stable Graves' hyperthyroidism. An independent validation cohort of under 20 hyperthyroidism patients and about 15 patients who later progressed to ophthalmopathy tested prospective prediction of ophthalmopathy. For training and testing, the approximately 97 patients in the discovery cohort were randomly divided in a 7:3 ratio. In addition, the study compared T-cell repertoires in thyroid tissue and in blood from about six Graves' hyperthyroidism patients. After sampling, hyperthyroidism patients received methimazole starting at 30 mg daily, and ophthalmopathy patients received high-dose intravenous methylprednisolone. A second multiplex PCR round built the libraries, followed by size selection and purification. The libraries were sequenced on an Illumina HiSeq2000 using paired-end 100 bp reads. SOAPnuke was used to process the raw data, removing reads that contained adapters or uncalled bases, had a mean Phred below 15, or lacked an exact match to the constant primer or identifier. COPE v1.2.5 was used to merge high-quality paired reads, and clonotypes were defined as unique nucleotide sequences. MiTCR v1.1 was used to align clonotypes to the IMGT TRBV, TRBD and TRBJ reference segments. The analysis was restricted to V-J combinations with a frequency above 0.0001, which together covered 99% to 99.2% of the repertoires. A TCS score was defined as the ratio of F50 (clonal expansion) to E x V (chaos), with BLOSUM62-based TCRdist applied between CDR3 peptides within each V-J. Welch's t-statistics and random forest reduced 500 to 550 V-J features to 10 to 15, which were used in a naive Bayes classifier (R e1071). Sample size was not statistically predetermined, and blinding of investigators to group allocation was not performed. The paper describes TCR Vbeta CDR3 sequencing of roughly 130 peripheral blood samples, made up of approximately 40 ophthalmopathy patients, 70 to 75 hyperthyroidism patients and 17 progressor patients.

The material was peripheral blood mononuclear cells (PBMCs), obtained at new diagnosis, from a patient treated with antithyroid drugs. The sequence derives from a woman aged 18-29 years with Graves disease. Donor details come from another sample of the same person, matched by shared clones.

The DNA reads as follows: TGTGCCAGCAGCAAAGGGGGCAGGGTCACAGATACGCAGTATTTT. Translated, this is CASSKGGRVTDTQYF. This sequence uses TRBV6-2 or TRBV6-3 and TRBJ2-3; TRBD1 fits 7 bases in the junction. The germline V gene sets CDR1 to MNHEY and CDR2 to SVGEGT. Germline trimming: 6 bases from V, 2 bases from J; junction bases outside gene matches: 8. The CDR3 sequence holds 15 residues, the cysteine and phenylalanine included. Left in the record is the CDR3 DNA by itself, 45 bases read in frame from the first base.